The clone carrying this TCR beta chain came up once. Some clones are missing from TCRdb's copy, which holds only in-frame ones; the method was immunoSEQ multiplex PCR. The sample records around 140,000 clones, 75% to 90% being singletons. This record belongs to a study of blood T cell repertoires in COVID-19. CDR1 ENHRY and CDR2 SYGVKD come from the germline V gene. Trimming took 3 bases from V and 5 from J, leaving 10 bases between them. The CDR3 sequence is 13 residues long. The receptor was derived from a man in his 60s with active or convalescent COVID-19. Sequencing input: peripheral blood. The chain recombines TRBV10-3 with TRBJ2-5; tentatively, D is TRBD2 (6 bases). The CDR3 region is CAISDGGRETQYF. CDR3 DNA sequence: TGTGCCATCAGTGATGGAGGGAGGGAGACCCAGTACTTC.